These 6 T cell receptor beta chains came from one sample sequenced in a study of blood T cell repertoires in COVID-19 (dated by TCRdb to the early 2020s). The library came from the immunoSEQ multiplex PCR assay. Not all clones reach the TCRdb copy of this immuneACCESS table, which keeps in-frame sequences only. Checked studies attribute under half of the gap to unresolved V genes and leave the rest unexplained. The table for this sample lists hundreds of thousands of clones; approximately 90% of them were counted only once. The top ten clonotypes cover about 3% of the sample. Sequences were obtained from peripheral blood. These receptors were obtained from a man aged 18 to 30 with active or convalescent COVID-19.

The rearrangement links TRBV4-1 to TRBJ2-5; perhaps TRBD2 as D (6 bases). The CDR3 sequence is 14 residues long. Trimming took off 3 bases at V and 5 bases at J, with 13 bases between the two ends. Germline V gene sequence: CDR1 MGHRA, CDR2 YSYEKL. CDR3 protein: CASSQFLGGETQYF. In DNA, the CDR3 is TGCGCCAGCAGCCAGTTCCTAGGAGGGGAGACCCAGTACTTC.

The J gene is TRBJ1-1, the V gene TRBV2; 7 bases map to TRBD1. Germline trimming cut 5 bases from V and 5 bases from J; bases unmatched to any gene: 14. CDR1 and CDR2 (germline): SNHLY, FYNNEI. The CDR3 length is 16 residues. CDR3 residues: CASSRGQEVLGTEAFF. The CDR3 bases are TGTGCCAGCAGTCGAGGACAGGAGGTCCTCGGGACTGAAGCTTTCTTT.

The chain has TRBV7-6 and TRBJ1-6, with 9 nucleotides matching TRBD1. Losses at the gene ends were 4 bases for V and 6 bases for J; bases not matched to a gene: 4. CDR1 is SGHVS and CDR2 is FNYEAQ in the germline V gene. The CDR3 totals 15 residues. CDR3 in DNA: TGTGCCAGCAGCTCGGGACAGGGACTTAATTCACCCCTCCACTTT. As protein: CASSSGQGLNSPLHF.

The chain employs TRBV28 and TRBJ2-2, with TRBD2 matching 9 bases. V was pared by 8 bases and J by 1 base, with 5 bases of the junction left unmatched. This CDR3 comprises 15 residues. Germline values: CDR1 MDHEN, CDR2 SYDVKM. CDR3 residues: CASEEAGGNTGELFF. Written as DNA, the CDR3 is TGTGCCAGCGAGGAAGCGGGAGGGAACACCGGGGAGCTGTTTTTT.

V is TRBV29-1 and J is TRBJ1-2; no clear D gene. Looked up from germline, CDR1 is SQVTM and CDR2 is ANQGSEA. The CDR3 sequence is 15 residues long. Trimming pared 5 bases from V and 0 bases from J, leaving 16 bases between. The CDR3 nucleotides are TGCAGCGTTTTCGGCAGACTATCGTCTAACTATGGCTACACCTTC. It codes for CSVFGRLSSNYGYTF.

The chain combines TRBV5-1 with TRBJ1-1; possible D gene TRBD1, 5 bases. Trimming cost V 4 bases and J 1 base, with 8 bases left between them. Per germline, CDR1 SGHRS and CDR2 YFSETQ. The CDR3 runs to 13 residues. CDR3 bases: TGCGCCAGCAGCATAGGACAGAACACTGAAGCTTTCTTT. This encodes CASSIGQNTEAFF.